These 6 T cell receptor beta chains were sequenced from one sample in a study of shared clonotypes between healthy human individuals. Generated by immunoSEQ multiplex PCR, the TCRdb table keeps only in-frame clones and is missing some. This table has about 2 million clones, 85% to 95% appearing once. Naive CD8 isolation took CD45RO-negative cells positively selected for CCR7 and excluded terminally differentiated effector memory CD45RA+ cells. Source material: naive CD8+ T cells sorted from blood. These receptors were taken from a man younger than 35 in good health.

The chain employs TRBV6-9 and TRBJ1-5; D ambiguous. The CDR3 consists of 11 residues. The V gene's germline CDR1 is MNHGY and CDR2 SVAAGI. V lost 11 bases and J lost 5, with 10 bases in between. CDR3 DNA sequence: TGTGCCGGAATTAGGGATCAGCCCCAGCATTTT. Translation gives CAGIRDQPQHF.

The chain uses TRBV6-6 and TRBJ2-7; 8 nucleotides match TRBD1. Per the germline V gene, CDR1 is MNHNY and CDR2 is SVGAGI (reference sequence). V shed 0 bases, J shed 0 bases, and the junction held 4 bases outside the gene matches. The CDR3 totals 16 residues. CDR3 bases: TGTGCCAGCAGTTACTCGGGACAGGTGTCCTCCTACGAGCAGTACTTC. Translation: CASSYSGQVSSYEQYF.

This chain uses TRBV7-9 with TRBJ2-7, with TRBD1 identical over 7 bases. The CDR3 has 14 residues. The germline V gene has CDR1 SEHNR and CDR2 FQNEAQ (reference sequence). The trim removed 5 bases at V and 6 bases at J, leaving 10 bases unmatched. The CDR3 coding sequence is TGTGCCAGCAGCGAGGGGGCCTTACTAGGCGAGCAGTACTTC. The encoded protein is CASSEGALLGEQYF.

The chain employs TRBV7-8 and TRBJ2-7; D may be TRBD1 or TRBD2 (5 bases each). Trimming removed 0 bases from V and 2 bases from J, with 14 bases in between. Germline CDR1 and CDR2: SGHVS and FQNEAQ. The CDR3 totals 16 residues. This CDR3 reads CASSLAPLVGAYEQYF. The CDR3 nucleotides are TGTGCCAGCAGCTTAGCGCCACTAGTAGGGGCCTACGAGCAGTACTTC.

The CDR3 protein is CASTGQAPLGSYEQYF. The CDR3 coding sequence is TGTGCCAGCACTGGACAGGCCCCCCTGGGGTCCTACGAGCAGTACTTC. This chain uses TRBV27 with TRBJ2-7; the match to TRBD1 covers 7 bases. After removal of 7 bases from V and 1 base from J, the junction contained 13 bases not matched to a gene. CDR3 length equals 16 residues. The germline V gene has CDR1 MNHEY and CDR2 SMNVEV (reference sequence).

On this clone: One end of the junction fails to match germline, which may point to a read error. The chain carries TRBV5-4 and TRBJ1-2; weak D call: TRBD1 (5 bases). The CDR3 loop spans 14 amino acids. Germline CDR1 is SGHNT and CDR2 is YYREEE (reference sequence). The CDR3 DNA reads TGTGCCAGCAGCTTGGGACAGCCTAAGTATGGCTACACCTTC. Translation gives CASSLGQPKYGYTF.